This TCR beta chain derives from a study of T-cell reconstitution after alpha-beta-depleted transplantation in children. Findings and caveats of the study: Approximately two months post-transplant, alpha-beta T cells reportedly originated from several hundred expanded graft clones. Day-60 TCRbeta diversity that was high in some patients was derived from surviving recipient T cells and thymic progenitors. One year after transplant, T-cell counts and diversity came mostly from newly produced T cells.

Unique molecular identifiers tagged the TCRbeta library. TCRdb passed the PCR reads through MiXCR, listing each CDR3 protein once. Of approximately 980,000 distinct CDR3 sequences detected, roughly 31% appear once; the ten largest clones hold around 30%. This clonotype occurred a few times. Its cognate antigen is unknown. Specimen: PBMCs, mostly from graft donor cells, collected 360 days after TCRalphabeta/CD19-depleted stem cell transplant. The receptor comes from a boy younger than two who had a stem cell transplant for SCID, so the T cells may come from the graft donor.

The CDR3 DNA is TGCGCCAGCAGCTTGGCCGGGCGGCCCGGAGAGCAGTACTTC. Protein product: CASSLAGRPGEQYF. The V and J genes are TRBV5-1 and TRBJ2-7; D uncertain. Trimming took 0 bases from V and 7 from J, leaving 14 bases between them. This CDR3 contains 14 residues. In germline, CDR1 is SGHRS, CDR2 YFSETQ. The whole variable domain, remainder taken from reference TRBV5-1 and TRBJ2-7, is KAGVTQTPRYLIKTRGQQVTLSCSPISGHRSVSWYQQTPGQGLQFLFEYFSETQRNKGNFPGRFSGRQFSNSRSEMNVSTLELGDSALYLCASSLAGRPGEQYFGPGTRLTVT.